The 14 T cell receptor beta chains given below trace back to one sample, sequenced in a study of blood T cell repertoires in COVID-19. Clones were sequenced by immunoSEQ multiplex PCR, and TCRdb holds only the in-frame ones, with some missing. Altogether about 220,000 clones are present, roughly 84% being singletons, with the ten largest covering roughly 2%. The material sequenced was peripheral blood. Receptors originate from a man in his forties with active or convalescent COVID-19.

The J gene is TRBJ2-1, the V gene TRBV9; D perhaps matches TRBD2 (5 bases). The CDR3 runs 15 residues. Germline assignment: CDR1 SGDLS and CDR2 YYNGEE. V was cut by 3 bases and J by 9 bases, with 19 bases left in between. CDR3 nucleotide sequence: TGTGCCAGCAGCGCCGCTTTGGACCCTGGGAGTGAGCAGTTCTTC. It yields the protein CASSAALDPGSEQFF.

V gene TRBV12-5 combines with J gene TRBJ1-2; TRBD1 might be the D (6 bases). Trimming removed 9 bases from V and 4 bases from J, with 9 bases in between. This CDR3 contains 11 residues. Germline V CDR1 and CDR2: LGHNT, FRNRAP. CDR3 loop: CASGGAYGYTF. CDR3 in DNA: TGTGCTAGCGGGGGGGCCTATGGCTACACCTTC.

The J gene is TRBJ2-2, the V gene TRBV5-4; D might be TRBD1 (6 bases). The V end was cut by 4 bases, the J end by 1 base, with 11 bases between. This CDR3 region has 15 residues. CDR1 and CDR2 (germline): SGHNT, YYREEE (reference sequence). CDR3 region: CASSRTAQNTGELFF. Written as DNA, the CDR3 is TGTGCCAGCAGCCGGACAGCCCAGAACACCGGGGAGCTGTTTTTT.

This chain connects TRBV30 to TRBJ1-5, with TRBD1 matching 10 bases. V shed 1 base and J 6 bases; nucleotides not matched to a gene: 3. Germline CDR1 GTSNPN, CDR2 SVGIG (reference sequence). This CDR3 region has 14 residues. The CDR3 protein is CAWSAGQGSQPQHF. The CDR3 bases are TGTGCCTGGAGTGCGGGACAGGGGAGTCAGCCCCAGCATTTT.

The V and J genes are TRBV28 and TRBJ1-1; D gene ambiguous. Germline V gene lookup returns CDR1 MDHEN and CDR2 SYDVKM. Trimming shortened V by 7 bases and J by 1 base, and 4 bases separated the two germline ends. This CDR3 is 11 amino acids long. For the CDR3, the DNA is TGTGCCAGCAAGAGGAACACTGAAGCTTTCTTT. Translated: CASKRNTEAFF.

The gene calls are TRBV2 and TRBJ2-1, with D possibly matching TRBD2 (5 bases). The CDR3 is made up of 16 amino acids. V was pared by 10 bases and J by 5 bases, with 24 bases between. Germline V gene sequence: CDR1 SNHLY, CDR2 FYNNEI. Here the CDR3 reads CATSLEGTPMDNEQFF. CDR3 DNA sequence: TGTGCCACCTCGTTAGAGGGAACCCCGATGGACAATGAGCAGTTCTTC.

This chain joins TRBV10-1 and TRBJ2-3, with 9 bases aligning to TRBD1. The J segment lost 4 bases and the V segment lost 10 bases, leaving 9 bases of the junction unmatched. Germline loops: CDR1 WNHNN, CDR2 SYGVQD (reference sequence). The CDR3 length is 14 residues. In DNA form, the CDR3 reads TGCGCCACCTCAGCGGGACAGGGACCAGATACGCAGTATTTT. Its protein product is CATSAGQGPDTQYF.

The chain uses TRBV2 and TRBJ2-3; D is unresolved. Germline CDR1 and CDR2: SNHLY and FYNNEI. V lost 7 bases and J lost 2, with 7 bases in between. There are 12 residues in the CDR3. The DNA of the CDR3 is TGTGCCAGCAAGCCCCTCACAGATACGCAGTATTTT. This encodes CASKPLTDTQYF.

The rearrangement joins TRBV4-2 to TRBJ1-1; D is unclear. V shed 6 bases and J shed 0 bases, with 8 bases lying between them. Germline CDR1 reads LGHNA; CDR2 reads YNFKEQ. The CDR3 is 13 amino acids. CDR3 region: CASRQFVNTEAFF. The CDR3 coding sequence is TGTGCCAGCAGACAGTTTGTGAACACTGAAGCTTTCTTT.

The chain joins TRBV19 to TRBJ2-3; unclear D gene. The CDR3 contains 13 residues. V gave up 4 bases and J gave up 4 bases, with 9 bases separating them. The germline V gene has CDR1 LNHDA and CDR2 SQIVND (reference sequence). This chain's CDR3 is CASSNGLADTQYF. In nucleotides, the CDR3 is TGTGCCAGTAGTAACGGTTTGGCAGATACGCAGTATTTT.

V is TRBV7-8 and J is TRBJ1-1; D possibly corresponds to TRBD1 (6 bases). The CDR3 totals 13 residues. From germline, CDR1 is SGHVS and CDR2 FQNEAQ. The V gene lost 0 bases and the J gene lost 10 bases, with 12 bases spanning the gap. CDR3 DNA: TGTGCCAGCAGCTTAGCGTATGAGGGGGTAGCTTTCTTT. It translates to CASSLAYEGVAFF.

This sequence joins TRBV10-3 and TRBJ2-6; D possibly corresponds to TRBD1 (5 bases). Germline CDR1 and CDR2: ENHRY and SYGVKD. The CDR3 sequence is 17 residues long. V dropped 0 bases and J dropped 4 bases, with 13 bases sitting between them. CDR3 in DNA: TGTGCCATCAGTGAGTCGTCATCAGGGTTCGGGGCCAACGTCCTGACTTTC. Amino acid sequence: CAISESSSGFGANVLTF.

This chain connects TRBV7-2 to TRBJ2-3; 7 bases agree with TRBD1. Germline V gene sequence: CDR1 SGHTA, CDR2 FQGNSA. With 5 bases clipped from V and 6 bases from J, the junction kept 8 bases outside the gene matches. There are 14 residues in the CDR3. The CDR3 nucleotides read TGTGCCAGCAGCCACTCGACAGGGTCGGATACGCAGTATTTT. Amino acid sequence: CASSHSTGSDTQYF.

V and J are TRBV28 and TRBJ2-3; TRBD2 aligns across 7 bases. Germline V lookup: CDR1 MDHEN, CDR2 SYDVKM. This CDR3 spans 15 amino acids. Trimming cost V 5 bases and J 4 bases; bases outside gene matches: 9. The CDR3 nucleotides are TGTGCCAGCAGTCAGCGGGGCGGGCGGGCAGATACGCAGTATTTT. Protein product: CASSQRGGRADTQYF.